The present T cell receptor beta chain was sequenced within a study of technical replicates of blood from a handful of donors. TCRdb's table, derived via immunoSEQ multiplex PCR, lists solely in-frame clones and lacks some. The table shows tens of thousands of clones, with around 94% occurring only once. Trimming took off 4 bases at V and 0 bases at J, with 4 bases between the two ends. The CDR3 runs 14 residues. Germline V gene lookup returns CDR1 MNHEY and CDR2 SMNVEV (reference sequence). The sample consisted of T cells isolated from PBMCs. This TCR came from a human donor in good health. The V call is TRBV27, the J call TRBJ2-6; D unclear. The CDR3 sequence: CASSSGSGANVLTF. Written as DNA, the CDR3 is TGTGCCAGCAGTTCCGGCTCTGGGGCCAACGTCCTGACTTTC.